These T cell receptor beta chains were read from a single sample in a study of blood T cells in healthy people across ages. TCRdb redid the calling of the 5' RACE reads with MiXCR, one entry per CDR3 protein. This table holds just under 550,000 distinct CDR3 sequences, 20% to 30% found once. This sample also appeared in a second study, on T cells of mothers and their children.

What was sequenced was blood. These receptors all stem from a boy between 10 and 17 years old in good health. Each CDR3 is given with its conserved first and last residue. A D gene is named only where the DNA matches it firmly. Clone size is not always given. Where it is, it says once, few, many or a class for expanded clones.

V: TRBV3-1; size: NA; D: TRBD1; J: TRBJ2-7; CDR3: CASSQSGTVYEQYF; DNA: TGTGCCAGCAGCCAATCCGGGACAGTCTACGAGCAGTACTTC
V: TRBV7-9; size: few; D: NA; J: TRBJ1-6; CDR3: CASSRTNSPLHF; DNA: TGTGCCAGCAGCAGGACGAATTCACCCCTCCACTTT
V: TRBV20-1; size: few; D: NA; J: TRBJ1-5; CDR3: CSASGAGRDSNQPQHF; DNA: TGCAGTGCTAGCGGTGCAGGGAGGGACAGCAATCAGCCCCAGCATTTT
V: TRBV7-7; size: once; D: NA; J: TRBJ2-3; CDR3: CASSKGHQDTQYF; DNA: TGTGCTAGCAGTAAGGGGCACCAGGATACGCAGTATTTT
V: TRBV6-2/TRBV6-3; size: NA; D: NA; J: TRBJ1-1; CDR3: CASSYSRTRGFAEAFF; DNA: TGTGCCAGCAGTTACTCTCGAACGAGGGGGTTCGCTGAAGCTTTCTTT
V: TRBV7-2; size: NA; D: TRBD1; J: TRBJ1-6; CDR3: CASSLKGTGTYNSPLHF; DNA: TGTGCCAGCAGCTTAAAAGGGACAGGCACCTATAATTCACCCCTCCACTTT
V: TRBV20-1; size: NA; D: NA; J: TRBJ2-6; CDR3: CSATPPVGANVLTF; DNA: TGCAGTGCTACGCCCCCCGTCGGGGCCAACGTCCTGACTTTC
V: TRBV15; size: few; D: NA; J: TRBJ1-4; CDR3: CATSRDLSPALLLFF; DNA: TGTGCCACCAGCAGAGATCTTTCTCCCGCGCTCCTTCTGTTTTTT
V: TRBV12-3/TRBV12-4; size: NA; D: NA; J: TRBJ1-1; CDR3: CASSFRESGEAFF; DNA: TGTGCCAGCAGTTTTCGGGAGAGTGGTGAAGCTTTCTTT
V: TRBV4-1; size: NA; D: TRBD1; J: TRBJ2-2; CDR3: CASSQAGQGDTGELFF; DNA: TGCGCCAGCAGCCAAGCCGGACAGGGGGACACCGGGGAGCTGTTTTTT
V: TRBV27; size: few; D: TRBD2; J: TRBJ2-1; CDR3: CASRLGGEAPHEQFF; DNA: TGTGCCAGCAGACTCGGGGGGGAGGCGCCACATGAGCAGTTCTTC
V: TRBV20-1; size: many; D: NA; J: TRBJ2-5; CDR3: CSAATETQYF; DNA: TGCAGTGCTGCCACGGAGACCCAGTACTTC
V: TRBV10-3; size: few; D: NA; J: TRBJ1-3; CDR3: CATRAPGPGNTIYF; DNA: TGTGCCACCAGGGCCCCCGGTCCGGGAAACACCATATATTTT
V: TRBV27; size: NA; D: NA; J: TRBJ1-2; CDR3: CASSQGPPAGYTF; DNA: TGTGCCAGCAGTCAGGGGCCCCCAGCAGGCTACACCTTC
V: TRBV24-1; size: few; D: NA; J: TRBJ2-1; CDR3: CATSGAADEQFF; DNA: TGTGCCACCAGTGGGGCCGCGGATGAGCAGTTCTTC
V: TRBV6-1; size: few; D: NA; J: TRBJ2-5; CDR3: CASSEGRGGLQETQYF; DNA: TGTGCCAGCAGTGAAGGACGCGGGGGCCTTCAAGAGACCCAGTACTTC
V: TRBV28; size: few; D: NA; J: TRBJ2-5; CDR3: CASSSLQGTEGETQYF; DNA: TGTGCCAGCAGTTCCTTACAGGGAACCGAGGGGGAGACCCAGTACTTC
V: TRBV4-3; size: few; D: NA; J: TRBJ2-3; CDR3: CASSQAVSGGDTQYF; DNA: TGCGCCAGCAGCCAAGCGGTAAGCGGTGGAGATACGCAGTATTTT
V: TRBV20-1; size: NA; D: TRBD2; J: TRBJ2-3; CDR3: CSAGTSGLYTDTQYF; DNA: TGCAGTGCTGGGACTAGCGGGCTATACACAGATACGCAGTATTTT
V: TRBV28; size: NA; D: TRBD2; J: TRBJ2-7; CDR3: CASSPQLAGASYEQYF; DNA: TGTGCCAGCAGTCCTCAACTAGCGGGAGCTTCCTACGAGCAGTACTTC